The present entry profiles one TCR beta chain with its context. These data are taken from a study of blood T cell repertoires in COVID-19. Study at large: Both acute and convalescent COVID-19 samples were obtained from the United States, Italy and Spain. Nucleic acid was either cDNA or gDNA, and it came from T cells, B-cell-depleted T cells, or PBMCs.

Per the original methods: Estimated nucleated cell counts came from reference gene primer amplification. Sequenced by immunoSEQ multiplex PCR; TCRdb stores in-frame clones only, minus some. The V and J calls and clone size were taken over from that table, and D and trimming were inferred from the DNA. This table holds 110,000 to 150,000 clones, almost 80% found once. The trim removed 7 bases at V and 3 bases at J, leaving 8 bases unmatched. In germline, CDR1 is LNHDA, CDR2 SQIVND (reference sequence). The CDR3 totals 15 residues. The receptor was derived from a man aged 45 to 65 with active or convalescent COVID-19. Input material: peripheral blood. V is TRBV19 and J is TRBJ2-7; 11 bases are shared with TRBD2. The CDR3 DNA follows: TGTGCCAGTACCCTATCTAGCGGGAGGATCTACGAGCAGTACTTC. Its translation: CASTLSSGRIYEQYF.